This T cell receptor (beta chain) was documented in a study of OX40 agonist ivuxolimab in advanced cancers. The trim removed 4 bases at V and 8 bases at J, leaving 11 bases unmatched. Germline-derived CDR1 and CDR2 are MNHEY and SMNVEV (reference sequence). CDR3 length equals 15 residues. No patient had autoimmune disease or received systemic immunosuppression. Clones were read by immunoSEQ multiplex PCR, and TCRdb kept only the in-frame ones, dropping some. The sample shows roughly 34,000 clones, more than 75% of them seen only once. V gene TRBV27 combines with J gene TRBJ1-2; 9 bases are a match to TRBD1. The material sequenced was CD4+ or CD8+ T cells sorted from blood, taken in a trial of the OX40 agonist ivuxolimab. The source is an adult with an advanced solid tumor such as melanoma, head and neck, liver or kidney cancer. Here the CDR3 DNA reads TGTGCCAGCAGTTCCACCCTAGGGACAGGGAACGGCTACACCTTC. Its protein is CASSSTLGTGNGYTF.